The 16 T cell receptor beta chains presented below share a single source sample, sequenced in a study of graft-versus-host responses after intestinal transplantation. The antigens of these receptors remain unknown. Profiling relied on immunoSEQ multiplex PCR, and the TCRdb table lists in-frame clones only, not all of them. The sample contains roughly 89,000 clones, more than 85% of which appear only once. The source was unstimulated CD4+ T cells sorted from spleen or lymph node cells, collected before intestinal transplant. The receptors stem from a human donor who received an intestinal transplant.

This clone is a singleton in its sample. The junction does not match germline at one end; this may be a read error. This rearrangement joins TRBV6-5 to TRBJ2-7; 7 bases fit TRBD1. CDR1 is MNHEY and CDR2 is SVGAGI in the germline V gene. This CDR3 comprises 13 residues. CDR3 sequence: CASRRQGSHEQYF. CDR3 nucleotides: TGTGCCAGCAGAAGACAGGGCTCCCACGAGCAGTACTTC.

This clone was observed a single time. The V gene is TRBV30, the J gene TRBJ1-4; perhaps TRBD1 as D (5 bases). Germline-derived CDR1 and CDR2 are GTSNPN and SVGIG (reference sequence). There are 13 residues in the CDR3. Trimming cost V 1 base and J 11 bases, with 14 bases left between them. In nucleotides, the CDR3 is TGTGCCTGGAGTGAAGGCTTCGCAGGGAAACTGTTTTTT. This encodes CAWSEGFAGKLFF.

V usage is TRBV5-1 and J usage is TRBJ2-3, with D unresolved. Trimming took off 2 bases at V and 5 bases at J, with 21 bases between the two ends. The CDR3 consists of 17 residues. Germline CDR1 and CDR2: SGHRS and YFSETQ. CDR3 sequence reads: CASSLLSGVSSGDTQYF. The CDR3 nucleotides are TGCGCCAGCAGCTTACTTTCCGGAGTCTCATCTGGAGATACGCAGTATTTT.

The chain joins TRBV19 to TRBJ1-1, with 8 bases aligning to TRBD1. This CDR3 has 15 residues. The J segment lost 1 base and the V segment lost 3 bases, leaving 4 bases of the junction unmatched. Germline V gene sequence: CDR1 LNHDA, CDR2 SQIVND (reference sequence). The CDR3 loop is CASSIPGTGNTEAFF. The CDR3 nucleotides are TGTGCCAGTAGTATCCCCGGGACAGGGAACACTGAAGCTTTCTTT.

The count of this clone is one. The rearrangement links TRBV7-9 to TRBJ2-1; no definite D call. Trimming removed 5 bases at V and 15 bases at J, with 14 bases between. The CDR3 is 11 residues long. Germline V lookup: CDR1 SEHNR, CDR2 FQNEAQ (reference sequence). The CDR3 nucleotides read TGTGCCAGCAGCCCCCTCCGGTATCGGTTCTTC. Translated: CASSPLRYRFF. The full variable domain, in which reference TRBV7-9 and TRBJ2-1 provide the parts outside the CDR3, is DTGVSQNPRHKITKRGQNVTFRCDPISEHNRLYWYRQTLGQGPEFLTYFQNEAQLEKSRLLSDRFSAERPKGSFSTLEIQRTEQGDSAMYLCASSPLRYRFFGPGTRLTVL.

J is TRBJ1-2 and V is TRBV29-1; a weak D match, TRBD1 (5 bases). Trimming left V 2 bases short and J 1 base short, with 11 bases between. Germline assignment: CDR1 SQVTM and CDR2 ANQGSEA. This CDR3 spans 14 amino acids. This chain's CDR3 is CSVELGGGNYGYTF. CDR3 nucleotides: TGCAGCGTTGAACTTGGCGGGGGTAACTATGGCTACACCTTC.

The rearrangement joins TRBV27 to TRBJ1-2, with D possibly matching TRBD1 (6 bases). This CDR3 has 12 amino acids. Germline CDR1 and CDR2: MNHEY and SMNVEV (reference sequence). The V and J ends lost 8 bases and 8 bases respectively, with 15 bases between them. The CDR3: CASGSPGAGYTF. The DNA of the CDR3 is TGTGCCAGCGGAAGCCCAGGGGCGGGCTACACCTTC.

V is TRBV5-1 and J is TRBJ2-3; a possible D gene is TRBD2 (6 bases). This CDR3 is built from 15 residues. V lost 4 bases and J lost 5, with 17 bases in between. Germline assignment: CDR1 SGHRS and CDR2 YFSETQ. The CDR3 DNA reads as TGCGCCAGCAGCCCACGGGAGTCGGTGGGAGATACGCAGTATTTT. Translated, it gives CASSPRESVGDTQYF. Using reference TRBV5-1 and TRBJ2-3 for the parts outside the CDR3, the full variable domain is KAGVTQTPRYLIKTRGQQVTLSCSPISGHRSVSWYQQTPGQGLQFLFEYFSETQRNKGNFPGRFSGRQFSNSRSEMNVSTLELGDSALYLCASSPRESVGDTQYFGPGTRLTVL.

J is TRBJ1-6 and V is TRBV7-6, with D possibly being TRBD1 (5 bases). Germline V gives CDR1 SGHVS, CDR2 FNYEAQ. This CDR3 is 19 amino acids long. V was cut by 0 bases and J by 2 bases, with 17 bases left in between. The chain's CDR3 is CASSLARLWGPTYNSPLHF. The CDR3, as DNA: TGTGCCAGCAGCTTAGCGCGATTATGGGGCCCGACCTATAATTCACCCCTCCACTTT.

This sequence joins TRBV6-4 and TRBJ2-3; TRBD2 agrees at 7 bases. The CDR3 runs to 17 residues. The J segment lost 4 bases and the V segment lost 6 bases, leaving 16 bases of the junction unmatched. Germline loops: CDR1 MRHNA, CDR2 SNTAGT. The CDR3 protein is CASSRYPAGRSADTQYF. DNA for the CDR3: TGTGCCAGCAGCCGATATCCAGCGGGGCGTAGCGCAGATACGCAGTATTTT.

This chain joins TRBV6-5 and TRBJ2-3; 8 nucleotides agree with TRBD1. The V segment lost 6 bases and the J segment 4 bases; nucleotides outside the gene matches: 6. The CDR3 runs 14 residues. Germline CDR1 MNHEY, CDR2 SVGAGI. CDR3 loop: CASRLRGRADTQYF. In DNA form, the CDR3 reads TGTGCCAGCAGACTCAGGGGGCGTGCAGATACGCAGTATTTT.

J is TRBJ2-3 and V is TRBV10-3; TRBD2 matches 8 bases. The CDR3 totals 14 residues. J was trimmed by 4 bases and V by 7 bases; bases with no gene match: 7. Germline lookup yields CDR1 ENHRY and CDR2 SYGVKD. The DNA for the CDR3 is TGTGCCATCACGGACAGCGGGAGACCAGATACGCAGTATTTT. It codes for CAITDSGRPDTQYF.

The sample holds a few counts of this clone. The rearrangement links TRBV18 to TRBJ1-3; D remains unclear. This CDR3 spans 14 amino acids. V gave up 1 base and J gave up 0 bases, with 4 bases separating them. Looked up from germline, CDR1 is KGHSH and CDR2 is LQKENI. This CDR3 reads CASSPQSSGNTIYF. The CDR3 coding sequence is TGTGCCAGCTCACCACAGAGCTCTGGAAACACCATATATTTT.

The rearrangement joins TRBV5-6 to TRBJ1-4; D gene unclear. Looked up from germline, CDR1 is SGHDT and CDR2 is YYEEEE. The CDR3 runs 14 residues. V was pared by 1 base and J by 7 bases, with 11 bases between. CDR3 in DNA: TGTGCCAGCAGCTTGATTCACCTACGTGAAAAACTGTTTTTT. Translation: CASSLIHLREKLFF.

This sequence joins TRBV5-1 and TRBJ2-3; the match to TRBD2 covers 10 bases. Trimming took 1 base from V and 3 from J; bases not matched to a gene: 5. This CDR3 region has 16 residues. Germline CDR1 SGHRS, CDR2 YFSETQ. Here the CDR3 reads CASSLPGLALTDTQYF. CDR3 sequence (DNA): TGCGCCAGCAGCTTGCCGGGACTAGCGTTAACAGATACGCAGTATTTT.

CDR3 bases: TGCGCCAGCAGTGAGGTGTATTCCCCATCGCCGGAGTATGGGACAGATACGCAGTATTTT. It codes for CASSEVYSPSPEYGTDTQYF. The J gene is TRBJ2-3, the V gene TRBV10-1; D uncertain. CDR1 WNHNN and CDR2 SYGVQD come from the germline V gene (reference sequence). The CDR3 runs to 20 residues. The V end lost 2 bases, the J end lost 3 bases, and 27 bases lay between the germline ends.